This T cell receptor beta chain was found in a study of blood T cell repertoires in COVID-19. Study at large: Both acute and convalescent COVID-19 samples were obtained from the United States, Italy and Spain. T cells, B-cell-depleted T cells, or PBMCs supplied cDNA or gDNA.

Authors' analysis steps: Researchers report that nucleated cell counts were estimated from reference gene primer amplification. TCRdb's table, derived via immunoSEQ multiplex PCR, lists solely in-frame clones and lacks some. V and J calls plus clone size are reproduced from that table; the DNA served to infer D and trimming. The top ten clones hold 6.2% of a sample with about 240,000 clones, about 90% of them seen once. The length of the CDR3 is 15 residues. Germline V gene data show CDR1 as SGHAT and CDR2 as FQDESV (reference sequence). Trimming took 2 bases from V and 7 from J, leaving 17 bases between them.

The sample consisted of peripheral blood. The J gene is TRBJ1-2, the V gene TRBV11-1; maybe TRBD1 (5 bases). This TCR was sampled from a man aged 60 to 75 with acute or convalescent COVID-19. For the CDR3, the DNA is TGTGCCAGCAGCTTACAGGGTTCAAGACTGGCTGGCTACACCTTC. It codes for CASSLQGSRLAGYTF.